These 29 T cell receptor beta chains originate from one sample sequenced in a study of T cell responses to AZD1222 COVID-19 vaccine. Sequencing was performed with immunoSEQ multiplex PCR; in TCRdb, only in-frame clones are kept and a portion is missing. The table has around 94,000 clones, around nine tenths seen once; the top ten hold about 19%. Sample: peripheral blood, taken on day 0 of AZD1222 vaccination. The receptors shown here come from an adult in good health.

CDR3 amino acids: CASSRVIQSGGPPQQFF. CDR3 in DNA: TGTGCCAGCAGCCGAGTAATTCAGAGCGGGGGTCCGCCTCAGCAGTTCTTC. This chain uses TRBV4-2 with TRBJ2-1, with 8 nucleotides matching TRBD2. Trimming at V came to 4 bases and at J to 11 bases, leaving 19 bases not matched to a gene. CDR1 is LGHNA, CDR2 YNFKEQ, per germline. The CDR3 loop spans 17 amino acids.

CDR3 in amino acids: CASSQDKGGTDTQYF. The CDR3 DNA is TGTGCCAGCAGCCAAGATAAGGGCGGCACAGATACGCAGTATTTT. The V call is TRBV3-1 (or the pseudogene TRBV3-2), the J call TRBJ2-3, with D unresolved. Per the germline V gene, CDR1 is LGHDT and CDR2 is YNNKEL (reference sequence). The CDR3 extends over 15 amino acids. Trimming took 0 bases from V and 1 from J, leaving 8 bases between them.

The chain employs TRBV28 and TRBJ2-6; D gene uncertain. The length of the CDR3 is 15 residues. Trimming cost V 2 bases and J 0 bases, with 5 bases left between them. Germline CDR1 reads MDHEN; CDR2 reads SYDVKM. DNA of the CDR3: TGTGCCAGCAGTTTAACGTTCTCTGGGGCCAACGTCCTGACTTTC. As protein: CASSLTFSGANVLTF.

The chain employs TRBV6-2 or TRBV6-3 and TRBJ1-1; no clear D. Trimming took 2 bases from V and 0 from J, leaving 10 bases between them. The CDR3 is made up of 15 amino acids. Germline lookup yields CDR1 MNHEY and CDR2 SVGEGT. The CDR3 here is CASSYGYGLNTEAFF. In DNA form, the CDR3 reads TGTGCCAGCAGTTACGGGTACGGACTGAACACTGAAGCTTTCTTT.

With respect to this clone: Other DNA sequences of this sample code for an identical CDR3. The V and J genes are TRBV28 and TRBJ1-5; D is undetermined. The V gene's germline CDR1 is MDHEN and CDR2 SYDVKM. With 6 bases removed from V and 7 bases from J, the gap between germline ends came to 10 bases. The length of the CDR3 is 12 residues. The CDR3 region has the DNA TGTGCCAGCAGGCGAGGCGACCAGCCCCAGCATTTT. As protein: CASRRGDQPQHF.

The genes are TRBV7-9 and TRBJ1-3; D is undetermined. There are 15 residues in the CDR3. The germline CDR1 and CDR2 sequences are SEHNR and FQNEAQ (reference sequence). Trimming left V 5 bases short and J 2 bases short, with 13 bases between. CDR3 amino acids: CASSPSTAAGNTIYF. CDR3 DNA sequence: TGTGCCAGCAGCCCCTCGACGGCAGCTGGAAACACCATATATTTT.

V usage is TRBV5-6 and J usage is TRBJ1-5, with a tentative D call TRBD1 (5 bases). In germline, CDR1 is SGHDT, CDR2 YYEEEE. The germline V and J ends were trimmed by 4 bases and 8 bases, with 19 bases remaining between them. CDR3 length: 15 amino acids. CDR3 amino acids: CASSRLLDKREPQHF. The CDR3 DNA reads TGTGCCAGCAGCCGACTATTGGACAAACGTGAGCCCCAGCATTTT.

The chain is built from TRBV28 and TRBJ2-7; unclear D gene. This CDR3 region has 14 residues. Germline CDR1 is MDHEN and CDR2 is SYDVKM. V was cut by 2 bases and J by 2 bases, with 10 bases left in between. The CDR3 loop reads CASSLVAPTYEQYF. CDR3 nucleotides: TGTGCCAGCAGTTTAGTCGCACCAACCTACGAGCAGTACTTC.

The CDR3 DNA reads TGCGCCAGCAGTGTCGCGGGGACCATGGAGGAGCAGTACTTC. Protein product: CASSVAGTMEEQYF. J is TRBJ2-7 and V is TRBV10-2, with D maybe TRBD2 (6 bases). Trimming removed 4 bases at V and 7 bases at J, with 17 bases between. Germline V gene data show CDR1 as WSHSY and CDR2 as SAAADI. The CDR3 has 14 residues.

The CDR3 nucleotides are TGCGCCAGCAGCCAAGAACGGGGGTACACTGAAGCTTTCTTT. Protein: CASSQERGYTEAFF. The chain recombines TRBV4-3 with TRBJ1-1; D is possibly TRBD1 (5 bases). The CDR3 has 14 residues. V was trimmed by 0 bases and J by 3 bases, leaving 8 bases between them. The germline gives CDR1 LGHNA, CDR2 YSLEER.

This chain joins TRBV19 and TRBJ2-7, with D uncertain. CDR3 length: 15 amino acids. V lost 1 base, J lost 7 bases, and 17 bases lay in between. Germline V gene lookup returns CDR1 LNHDA and CDR2 SQIVND (reference sequence). The DNA of the CDR3 is TGTGCCAGTAGTATAGCTAACCGAGCCACCGTTGAGCAGTACTTC. Its protein is CASSIANRATVEQYF.

The chain uses TRBV11-3 and TRBJ2-1; tentatively, D is TRBD2 (7 bases). This CDR3 region has 14 residues. Trimming pared 5 bases from V and 9 bases from J, leaving 17 bases between. Germline CDR1 SGHNT, CDR2 YENEEA. CDR3 sequence: CASSPWGGGGEQFF. CDR3 sequence (DNA): TGTGCCAGCAGCCCCTGGGGGGGAGGGGGTGAGCAGTTCTTC.

This clone turned up a few times. This chain links TRBV4-3 with TRBJ1-4; 7 bases map to TRBD1. With 0 bases clipped from V and 7 bases from J, the junction kept 2 bases outside the gene matches. Germline lookup yields CDR1 LGHNA and CDR2 YSLEER. The CDR3 sequence is 14 residues long. The CDR3 DNA reads as TGCGCCAGCAGCCAAGAGACAGGGTTTGAAAAACTGTTTTTT. This encodes CASSQETGFEKLFF.

The chain couples TRBV2 to TRBJ2-7; 12 positions match TRBD1. The germline CDR1 and CDR2 sequences are SNHLY and FYNNEI. The CDR3 is 14 amino acids. V shed 7 bases and J 5 bases; nucleotides not matched to a gene: 6. Here the CDR3 DNA reads TGTGCCAGCATACCGGGACAGGGGGCGAACGAGCAGTACTTC. Its translation: CASIPGQGANEQYF.

The chain couples TRBV10-3 to TRBJ1-1; 8 nucleotides align to TRBD1. The CDR3 spans 13 residues. Germline V gives CDR1 ENHRY, CDR2 SYGVKD. Unmatched junction bases numbered 5, after V lost 10 bases and J lost 1 base. The chain's CDR3 is CATRGLPNTEAFF. The CDR3 nucleotides read TGTGCCACCAGGGGGCTCCCGAACACTGAAGCTTTCTTT.

The rearrangement joins TRBV5-1 to TRBJ2-6, with D hard to call. Germline CDR1 and CDR2: SGHRS and YFSETQ. Trimming stripped 7 bases from V and 0 bases from J, with 14 bases between. This CDR3 contains 16 residues. CDR3 in DNA: TGCGCCAGCGGGAAACGGGCAGACTCTGGGGCCAACGTCCTGACTTTC. Protein product: CASGKRADSGANVLTF.

The chain is built from TRBV6-2 or TRBV6-3 and TRBJ1-2; D is possibly TRBD1 (5 bases). The germline V gene has CDR1 MNHEY and CDR2 SVGEGT. Trimming shortened V by 2 bases and J by 2 bases, and 6 bases separated the two germline ends. The CDR3 extends over 13 amino acids. CDR3 coding DNA: TGTGCCAGCAGTTACCAGGGAAACTATGGCTACACCTTC. Translation: CASSYQGNYGYTF.

The CDR3 bases are TGTGCCAGCAGTGGGAGACTAGCGGGAGCCGGGGAGCTGTTTTTT. Its translation: CASSGRLAGAGELFF. The rearrangement uses TRBV2 and TRBJ2-2; 12 nucleotides align to TRBD2. V gave up 4 bases and J gave up 6 bases; unmatched junction bases: 3. The germline V gene encodes CDR1 SNHLY and CDR2 FYNNEI. The CDR3 covers 15 residues.

The chain carries TRBV18 and TRBJ1-5; perhaps TRBD1 as D (5 bases). Germline CDR1 KGHSH, CDR2 LQKENI. The CDR3 is 14 residues long. V gave up 3 bases and J gave up 3 bases, with 9 bases separating them. The CDR3 DNA sequence: TGTGCCAGCTCACCGGGACCGAACAATCAGCCCCAGCATTTT. This sequence encodes CASSPGPNNQPQHF.

This chain uses TRBV6-5 with TRBJ2-7; D perhaps matches TRBD1 (5 bases). V shed 5 bases and J shed 5 bases, with 13 bases lying between them. Germline V gene lookup returns CDR1 MNHEY and CDR2 SVGAGI. The CDR3 contains 13 residues. The CDR3 DNA sequence: TGTGCCAGCAGTCCGGCAGGGCTACACGAGCAGTACTTC. Its translation is CASSPAGLHEQYF.

The chain has TRBV14 and TRBJ1-1, with no clear D. Trimming removed 2 bases at V and 3 bases at J, with 4 bases between. This CDR3 has 12 residues. Germline V CDR1 and CDR2: SGHDN, FVKESK. The CDR3 sequence is CASSQPYTEAFF. The CDR3 bases are TGTGCCAGCAGCCAACCCTACACTGAAGCTTTCTTT.

The chain has TRBV19 and TRBJ2-1; a possible D gene is TRBD2 (5 bases). The CDR3 covers 13 residues. Looked up from germline, CDR1 is LNHDA and CDR2 is SQIVND (reference sequence). Trimming removed 6 bases from V and 2 bases from J, with 8 bases in between. The CDR3 region is CASSLSAYNEQFF. The CDR3, as DNA: TGTGCCAGTAGCCTTAGCGCCTACAATGAGCAGTTCTTC.

The rearrangement links TRBV20-1 to TRBJ2-7; possible D gene TRBD2, 5 bases. This CDR3 is 11 amino acids long. V shed 5 bases and J shed 4 bases, with 9 bases lying between them. Germline CDR1 and CDR2: DFQATT and SNEGSKA (reference sequence). CDR3 protein: CSAGGSYEQYF. The CDR3 coding sequence is TGCAGTGCTGGAGGCTCTTACGAGCAGTACTTC.

The rearrangement uses TRBV4-3 and TRBJ1-2; D ambiguous. In germline, CDR1 is LGHNA, CDR2 YSLEER. CDR3 length: 15 residues. V was cut by 1 base and J by 2 bases, with 11 bases left in between. The CDR3 sequence: CASSQVKGGNYGYTF. In DNA form, the CDR3 reads TGCGCCAGCAGCCAAGTGAAGGGCGGGAACTATGGCTACACCTTC.

This chain joins TRBV6-6 and TRBJ2-1; D is unresolved. This CDR3 spans 15 amino acids. Germline CDR1 is MNHNY and CDR2 is SVGAGI (reference sequence). Deletions cut 0 bases from V and 8 bases from J, with 14 bases between. As DNA, the CDR3 is TGTGCCAGCAGTTACTCGGCCGATTTAATGGATGAGCAGTTCTTC. Residues: CASSYSADLMDEQFF.

The chain combines TRBV6-2 or TRBV6-3 with TRBJ2-2, with unresolved D. The germline CDR1 and CDR2 sequences are MNHEY and SVGEGT. Trimming stripped 2 bases from V and 8 bases from J, with 9 bases between. There are 13 residues in the CDR3. The DNA of the CDR3 is TGTGCCAGCAGTTACGAGGACGCGGGGGAGCTGTTTTTT. Residues: CASSYEDAGELFF.

The chain uses TRBV3-1 (or the pseudogene TRBV3-2) and TRBJ1-6; D is possibly TRBD1 (5 bases). Trimming shortened V by 2 bases and J by 5 bases, and 10 bases separated the two germline ends. There are 15 residues in the CDR3. Germline V gene lookup returns CDR1 LGHDT and CDR2 YNNKEL (reference sequence). The CDR3 DNA reads TGTGCCAGCAGCCAATGCAGGGAGGATAATTCACCCCTCCACTTT. This translates into CASSQCREDNSPLHF.

This clone showed up just once. The chain carries TRBV9 and TRBJ1-5; D is perhaps TRBD1 (5 bases). The CDR3 contains 15 residues. Trimming shortened V by 4 bases and J by 9 bases, and 20 bases separated the two germline ends. The germline V gene encodes CDR1 SGDLS and CDR2 YYNGEE. The CDR3 spells CASSPSVGPGRPQHF. The CDR3 DNA follows: TGTGCCAGCAGCCCAAGTGTGGGGCCAGGGAGGCCCCAGCATTTT.

J is TRBJ1-5 and V is TRBV27; 11 positions match TRBD1. Per germline, CDR1 MNHEY and CDR2 SMNVEV (reference sequence). This CDR3 region has 21 residues. V lost 2 bases to trimming and J lost 0 bases; unmatched junction nucleotides: 15. The CDR3: CASSLGPPGQGAILSNQPQHF. The CDR3 nucleotides are TGTGCCAGCAGTTTAGGTCCCCCAGGACAGGGGGCTATACTTAGCAATCAGCCCCAGCATTTT.